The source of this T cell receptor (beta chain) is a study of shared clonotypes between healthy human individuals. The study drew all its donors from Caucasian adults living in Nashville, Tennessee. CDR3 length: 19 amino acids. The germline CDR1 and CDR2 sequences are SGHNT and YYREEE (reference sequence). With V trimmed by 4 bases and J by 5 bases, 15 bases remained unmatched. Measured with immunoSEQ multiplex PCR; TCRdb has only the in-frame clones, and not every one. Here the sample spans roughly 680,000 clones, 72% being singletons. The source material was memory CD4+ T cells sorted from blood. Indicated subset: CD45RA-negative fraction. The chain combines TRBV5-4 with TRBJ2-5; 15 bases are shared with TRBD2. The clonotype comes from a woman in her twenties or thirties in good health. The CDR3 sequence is CASSRGLAGGPPSGETQYF. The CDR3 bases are TGTGCCAGCAGCCGTGGACTAGCGGGAGGGCCACCATCCGGGGAGACCCAGTACTTC. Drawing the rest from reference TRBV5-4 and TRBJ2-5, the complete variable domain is ETGVTQSPTHLIKTRGQQVTLRCSSQSGHNTVSWYQQALGQGPQFIFQYYREEENGRGNFPPRFSGLQFPNYSSELNVNALELDDSALYLCASSRGLAGGPPSGETQYFGPGTRLLVL.